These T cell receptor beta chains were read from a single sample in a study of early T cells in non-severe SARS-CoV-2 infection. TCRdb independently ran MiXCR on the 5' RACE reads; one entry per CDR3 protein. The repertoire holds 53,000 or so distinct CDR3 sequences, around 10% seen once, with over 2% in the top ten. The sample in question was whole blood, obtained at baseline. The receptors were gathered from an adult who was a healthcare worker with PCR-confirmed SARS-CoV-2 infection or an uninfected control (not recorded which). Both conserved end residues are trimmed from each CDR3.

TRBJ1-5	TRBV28	ATLANSNQPQH
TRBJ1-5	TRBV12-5	ASGLDYQPQH
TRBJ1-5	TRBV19	ASSFQTGPNQPQH
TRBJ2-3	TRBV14	ASSGEPSTDTQY
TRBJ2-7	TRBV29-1	SVDPSTLRNEQY
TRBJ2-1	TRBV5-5	ASTPSGRESYNEQF
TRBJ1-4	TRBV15	ATSRAILGDEKLF
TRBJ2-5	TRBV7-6	ASSRRGTDKETQY
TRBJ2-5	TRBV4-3	ASSQRKDGQETQY
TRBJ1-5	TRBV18	ASSHSRASGNSVNQPQH
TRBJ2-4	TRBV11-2	ASTEDLAKNIQY
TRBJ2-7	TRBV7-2	ASSQTGTLSSYEQY
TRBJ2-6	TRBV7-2	ASSQSGSGSGANVLT
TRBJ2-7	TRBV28	ASSSPSSAGEQY
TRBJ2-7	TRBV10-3	AISDLLQGESYEQY
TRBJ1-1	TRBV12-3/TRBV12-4	ASSFSGRGDRRNTEAF
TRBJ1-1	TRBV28	ASSLHLPEAF
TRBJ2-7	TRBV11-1	ASSSDRKEQY
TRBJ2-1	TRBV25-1	ASSTGLAGDNEQF
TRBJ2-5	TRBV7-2	ASSLAGLAETQY
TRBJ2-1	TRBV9	ASSVADREFNEQF
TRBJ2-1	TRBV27	ASSLLAGHEQF
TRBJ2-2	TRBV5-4	ASSFGGRAPNTGELF
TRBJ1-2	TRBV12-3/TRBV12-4	ASSIFRNYGYT
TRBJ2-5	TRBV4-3	ASSQESHGLPQETQY
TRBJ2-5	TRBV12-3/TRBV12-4	ASSSYGSGETQY
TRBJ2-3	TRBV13	ASSYRTGSDTQY
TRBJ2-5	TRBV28	ASSWGLVQETQY
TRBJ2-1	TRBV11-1	ASSLQYNEQF
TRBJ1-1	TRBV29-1	SSREATEAF
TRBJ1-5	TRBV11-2	ASSSHLGPQH
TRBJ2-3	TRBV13	ASSPTGIAGGTDTQY
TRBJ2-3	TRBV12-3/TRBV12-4	ASSPTGGTDTQY
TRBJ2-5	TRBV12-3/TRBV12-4	ASRSRTETQY
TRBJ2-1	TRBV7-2	ASSLGTSGVFNEQF
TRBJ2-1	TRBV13	ASSRMGGEQF
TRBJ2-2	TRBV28	ASIKANTGELF
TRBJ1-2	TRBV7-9	ASRRDRVGYT
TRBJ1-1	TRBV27	ASSFQGTNTEAF
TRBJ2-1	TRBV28	ASSFPGLVIYEQF
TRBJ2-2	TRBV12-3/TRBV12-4	ASRTGQGLTGELF
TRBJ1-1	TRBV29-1	SVAGQGAEAF
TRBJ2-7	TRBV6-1	ASSEVAGSSYEQY
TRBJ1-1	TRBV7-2	ASSPGGAGNTEAF
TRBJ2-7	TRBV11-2	ASSLELSRYEQY
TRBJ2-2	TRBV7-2	ASIIEGTTLTGELF
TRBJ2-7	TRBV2	ASGEWTGSSYEQY
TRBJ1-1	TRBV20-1	SASDSENTEAF
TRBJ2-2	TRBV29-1	SVRTGTTGELF
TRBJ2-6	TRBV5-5	ASSRRDESPSGANVLT
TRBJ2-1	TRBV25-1	ATLGLPSYNEQF
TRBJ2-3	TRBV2	ASSPTSGRADTDTQY